Below, 8 T cell receptor beta chains from the same sample are listed, as sequenced in a study of blood T cell repertoires in COVID-19. Sequencing was performed with immunoSEQ multiplex PCR; in TCRdb, only in-frame clones are kept and a portion is missing. Among 80,000 to 95,000 clones listed, 70% to 90% were seen once. The sample consisted of peripheral blood. The receptors derive from a human donor in a cohort sampled during active COVID-19.

CDR3 sequence (DNA): TGTGCCAGCGACGACCGGACGGGGGTGGAGAACACCGGGGAGCTGTTTTTT. Translating gives CASDDRTGVENTGELFF. J is TRBJ2-2 and V is TRBV13; D is possibly TRBD2 (6 bases). The CDR3 extends over 17 amino acids. Germline CDR1 reads PRHDT; CDR2 reads FYEKMQ (reference sequence). Trimming took off 8 bases at V and 1 base at J, with 20 bases between the two ends. The whole variable domain, filled in from reference TRBV13 and TRBJ2-2, reads AAGVIQSPRHLIKEKRETATLKCYPIPRHDTVYWYQQGPGQDPQFLISFYEKMQSDKGSIPDRFSAQQFSDYHSELNMSSLELGDSALYFCASDDRTGVENTGELFFGEGSRLTVL.

This chain uses TRBV18 with TRBJ2-1, with 12 bases that match TRBD2. Unmatched junction bases numbered 4, after V lost 4 bases and J lost 6 bases. The CDR3 extends over 15 amino acids. CDR1 KGHSH and CDR2 LQKENI come from the germline V gene. CDR3 bases: TGTGCCAGCTCACTGACTAGCGGGGGCCCCAATGAGCAGTTCTTC. Translated, it gives CASSLTSGGPNEQFF.

The V gene is TRBV3-1 (or the pseudogene TRBV3-2), the J gene TRBJ1-1, with D perhaps matching TRBD1 (5 bases). This CDR3 region has 13 residues. The ends were cut back, 1 base at V and 4 bases at J, with 7 bases in the middle. The V gene's germline CDR1 is LGHDT and CDR2 YNNKEL (reference sequence). The CDR3 protein is CASSQVQGTEAFF. CDR3 bases: TGTGCCAGCAGCCAAGTTCAGGGCACTGAAGCTTTCTTT.

J is TRBJ2-7 and V is TRBV3-1 (or the pseudogene TRBV3-2); 7 positions match TRBD1. Trimming took 1 base from V and 0 from J; bases not matched to a gene: 3. The germline V gene has CDR1 LGHDT and CDR2 YNNKEL (reference sequence). The CDR3 extends over 15 amino acids. CDR3: CASSQVRDSSYEQYF. Here the CDR3 DNA reads TGTGCCAGCAGCCAAGTTCGGGACAGCTCCTACGAGCAGTACTTC.

The rearrangement uses TRBV11-3 and TRBJ2-2, with a possible D match to TRBD2 (6 bases). The length of the CDR3 is 14 residues. Germline lookup yields CDR1 SGHNT and CDR2 YENEEA. Trimming removed 4 bases at V and 1 base at J, with 7 bases between. The CDR3 protein is CASSWEENTGELFF. CDR3 in DNA: TGTGCCAGCAGCTGGGAGGAGAACACCGGGGAGCTGTTTTTT. The entire variable domain, with the rest obtained from reference TRBV11-3 and TRBJ2-2, is as follows: EAGVVQSPRYKIIEKKQPVAFWCNPISGHNTLYWYLQNLGQGPELLIRYENEEAVDDSQLPKDRFSAERLKGVDSTLKIQPAELGDSAVYLCASSWEENTGELFFGEGSRLTVL.

V and J are TRBV19 and TRBJ1-2; weak D call: TRBD1 (5 bases). V was cut by 4 bases and J by 5 bases, with 11 bases left in between. Per the germline V gene, CDR1 is LNHDA and CDR2 is SQIVND (reference sequence). CDR3 length equals 13 residues. CDR3 amino acids: CASSTPGGYGYTF. In DNA form, the CDR3 reads TGTGCCAGTAGTACCCCGGGGGGATATGGCTACACCTTC.

V and J are TRBV18 and TRBJ2-5; unclear D gene. Between the trimmed V and J ends, which lost 0 bases and 1 base, there was a span of 9 bases. The CDR3 is made up of 15 amino acids. Germline CDR1 is KGHSH and CDR2 is LQKENI. The CDR3 here is CASSPPNLSQETQYF. CDR3 in DNA: TGTGCCAGCTCACCACCGAACTTGAGCCAAGAGACCCAGTACTTC.

Worth noting for this clone: The junction differs from germline at one of its ends, possibly a read error. This chain links TRBV7-7 with TRBJ2-1, with a tentative D call TRBD1 (6 bases). Germline CDR1 and CDR2: SSHAT and FNYEAQ (reference sequence). This CDR3 is 17 amino acids long. CDR3 DNA sequence: TGTGCTAGCAGCTTATCTGGGGGCCCGAGCTCCTACAATGAGCAGTTCTTC. Translated: CASSLSGGPSSYNEQFF.